Below, 3 T cell receptor beta chains from the same sample are listed, as sequenced in a study of shared clonotypes between healthy human individuals. Produced via immunoSEQ multiplex PCR; TCRdb's table is partial and in-frame only. Of about 730,000 clones listed, roughly two thirds are singletons. Sequencing used memory CD4+ T cells sorted from blood. Documented subset: CD45RA-negative fraction. The receptors shown here come from a woman aged 25 to 39 in good health.

This rearrangement joins TRBV2 to TRBJ2-3; 16 bases align to TRBD2. V lost 6 bases, J lost 6 bases, and 6 bases stayed unmatched. This CDR3 is 16 amino acids long. The germline V gene encodes CDR1 SNHLY and CDR2 FYNNEI. CDR3 in DNA: TGTGCCAGCAGGACGGGACTAGCGGGAGGGGGGGATACGCAGTATTTT. This translates into CASRTGLAGGGDTQYF.

V usage is TRBV19 and J usage is TRBJ1-1; D is unresolved. The CDR3 loop spans 15 amino acids. Trimming removed 9 bases from V and 0 bases from J, with 17 bases in between. Germline loops: CDR1 LNHDA, CDR2 SQIVND (reference sequence). This CDR3 reads CASSEGRGMNTEAFF. In DNA form, the CDR3 reads TGTGCCAGCTCGGAGGGTCGCGGGATGAACACTGAAGCTTTCTTT.

The chain uses TRBV27 and TRBJ2-7, with 9 bases identical to TRBD2. Germline V gene lookup returns CDR1 MNHEY and CDR2 SMNVEV (reference sequence). The CDR3 spans 15 residues. Trimming removed 4 bases from V and 0 bases from J; junction bases left unmatched: 4. The CDR3, as DNA: TGTGCCAGCAGTTCCCCTAGCGGGACCTCCTACGAGCAGTACTTC. This translates into CASSSPSGTSYEQYF.